Listed below are T cell receptor beta chains from one sample, sequenced in a study of T cell responses to AZD1222 COVID-19 vaccine. Repertoires were generated with immunoSEQ multiplex PCR, while TCRdb's copy carries only in-frame clones and drops some. The table shows about 92,000 clones, with about nine tenths occurring only once. The sample was peripheral blood, taken on day 0 of AZD1222 vaccination. The source of these receptors is an adult in good health. CDR3s include the opening cysteine and the closing phenylalanine or tryptophan. Each record gives: V gene, D gene, CDR3 length, J gene, clone size, CDR3 DNA, CDR3 protein. The D gene is left open where the match is weak. A row's size may be missing; if present it is once, few, many or a size class.

TRBV27	-	13	TRBJ2-7	-	TGTGCCAGCAGTTTAGGGTTACCCTACGAGCAGTACTTC	CASSLGLPYEQYF
TRBV11-3	TRBD1	15	TRBJ2-2	-	TGTGCCAGCAGCCAAGGACAGGGAAGGGACGGGGAGCTGTTTTTT	CASSQGQGRDGELFF
TRBV14	-	12	TRBJ2-3	-	TGTGCCAGCAGCCAATACACAGATACGCAGTATTTT	CASSQYTDTQYF
TRBV27	-	15	TRBJ2-7	-	TGTGCCAGCAGTCCCGTTGCGGCCATCTCCTACGAGCAGTACTTC	CASSPVAAISYEQYF
TRBV6-5	-	15	TRBJ1-6	-	TGTGCCAGCAGTCGGACAAGCTCCTATAATTCACCCCTCCACTTT	CASSRTSSYNSPLHF
TRBV11-3	TRBD2	15	TRBJ2-1	-	TGTGCCAGCAGCCTCGATGGCGGGAGGGACAATGAGCAGTTCTTC	CASSLDGGRDNEQFF
TRBV7-2	TRBD1	18	TRBJ2-7	-	TGTGCCAGCAGCTTCAGGGCCCACGACAGGGCAACCTCCTACGAGCAGTACTTC	CASSFRAHDRATSYEQYF
TRBV2	TRBD1	13	TRBJ1-4	-	TGTGCCAGCAATGACAGGGGGGGGGAAAAACTGTTTTTT	CASNDRGGEKLFF
TRBV7-9	TRBD1	15	TRBJ2-1	-	TGTGCCAGCAGCTTGGACAGGGGGCCCTACAATGAGCAGTTCTTC	CASSLDRGPYNEQFF
TRBV19	TRBD1	17	TRBJ1-3	-	TGTGCCAGTAGTCGACCGGGACAGGCGAGCTCTGGAAACACCATATATTTT	CASSRPGQASSGNTIYF
TRBV7-9	-	14	TRBJ2-1	-	TGTGCCAGCAGGAGTACAGGGAGCTCGAATGAGCAGTTCTTC	CASRSTGSSNEQFF
TRBV7-2	-	16	TRBJ2-1	-	TGTGCCAGCAGCTTATGGAGGGACCCCTCCTACAATGAGCAGTTCTTC	CASSLWRDPSYNEQFF
TRBV7-2	TRBD2	18	TRBJ2-1	once	TGTGCCAGCAGCCACACTGGACTAGCGGGGGGACTCGGGAATGAGCAGTTCTTC	CASSHTGLAGGLGNEQFF
TRBV11-2	TRBD2	14	TRBJ2-7	-	TGTGCCAGCGAACCTAGCGGGATAGCCTACGAGCAGTACTTC	CASEPSGIAYEQYF
TRBV7-2	-	18	TRBJ2-2	-	TGTGCCAGCAGTTATATCCCCACAGGGGACTTGAACACCGGGGAGCTGTTTTTT	CASSYIPTGDLNTGELFF
TRBV24-1	TRBD1	13	TRBJ1-2	-	TGTGCCACCTTGACAGGGGGCAGCTATGGCTACACCTTC	CATLTGGSYGYTF
TRBV5-4	-	16	TRBJ2-7	-	TGTGCCAGCAGCGGGGGCTCAATTTCGAGCTCCTACGAGCAGTACTTC	CASSGGSISSSYEQYF
TRBV3-1/TRBV3-2	-	16	TRBJ1-3	-	TGTGCCAGCAGCGCAACCAGGGCTACCTCTGGAAACACCATATATTTT	CASSATRATSGNTIYF
TRBV30	-	14	TRBJ2-2	-	TGTGCCTGGAACAGACAGCCGAACACCGGGGAGCTGTTTTTT	CAWNRQPNTGELFF
TRBV30	-	12	TRBJ1-1	-	TGTGCCTGGACCCAGGGAAGGACTGAAGCTTTCTTT	CAWTQGRTEAFF
TRBV18	-	15	TRBJ1-2	once	TGTGCCAGCTCACCACCCCCAGCTTTTAACTATGGCTACACCTTC	CASSPPPAFNYGYTF
TRBV7-3	-	14	TRBJ2-2	-	TGTGCCAGCAGCTTAACGCGGGCCGTCGGGGAGCTGTTTTTT	CASSLTRAVGELFF
TRBV2	-	14	TRBJ1-4	-	TGTGCCAGCAGTGATGGGAGATTCGTCGAAAAACTGTTTTTT	CASSDGRFVEKLFF
TRBV19	-	14	TRBJ2-2	-	TGTGCCAGTAGTATCGGCGTCAGGCGTAGGGAGCTGTTTTTT	CASSIGVRRRELFF
TRBV24-1	-	16	TRBJ2-2	few	TGTGCCACCAGTGATTTTTCTCTGGGGGGGCCCGGGGAGCTGTTTTTT	CATSDFSLGGPGELFF
TRBV7-2	TRBD2	15	TRBJ2-1	-	TGTGCCAGCAGCAAAAGTAGCGGGAGGGCCGGGGAGCAGTTCTTC	CASSKSSGRAGEQFF
TRBV10-1	TRBD2	15	TRBJ2-1	-	TGCGCCAGCAGTGAGTCCCTAGCGGGGGACAATGAGCAGTTCTTC	CASSESLAGDNEQFF
TRBV19	-	10	TRBJ1-1	-	TGTGCCAGTAGCGGGCACAGGCGTCTCTTT	CASSGHRRLF
TRBV7-3	TRBD2	15	TRBJ2-5	-	TGTGCCAGCAGCCGGACTAGCGGGAGTTTCGAGACCCAGTACTTC	CASSRTSGSFETQYF
TRBV7-2	TRBD1	15	TRBJ1-5	-	TGTGCCAGCAGCTTAGCGGGACAGATTAATCAGCCCCAGCATTTT	CASSLAGQINQPQHF
TRBV3-1/TRBV3-2	-	19	TRBJ1-2	-	TGTGCCAGCGCCCTTTTCGGGGCTTCGACAGGATCAAGGAGCTATGGCTACACCTTC	CASALFGASTGSRSYGYTF
TRBV2	TRBD2	17	TRBJ2-2	-	TGTGCCAGCAGTGACGGGGGACTAGCGTGGGGCACCGGGGAGCTGTTTTTT	CASSDGGLAWGTGELFF
TRBV6-5	TRBD1	15	TRBJ2-5	-	TGTGCCAGCAGTTTCGACAGGGGGCGCGGAGAGACCCAGTACTTC	CASSFDRGRGETQYF
TRBV7-8	TRBD1	14	TRBJ2-7	-	TGTGCCAGCAGTTACGGACAGGGATTATACGAGCAGTACTTC	CASSYGQGLYEQYF
TRBV30	-	13	TRBJ1-5	-	TGTGCCTGGAGTGGAGGAAACAATCAGCCCCAGCATTTT	CAWSGGNNQPQHF
TRBV5-1	-	15	TRBJ2-2	-	TGCGCCAGCAGCCCACTCTCCTGGACGACCGGGGAGCTGTTTTTT	CASSPLSWTTGELFF
TRBV7-9	-	13	TRBJ1-4	once	TGTGCCAGCAGCTTCGACCGGGATGAAAAACTGTTTTTT	CASSFDRDEKLFF
TRBV7-8	TRBD1	14	TRBJ1-1	-	TGTGCCAGCACGCGGACAGGAACATACACTGAAGCTTTCTTT	CASTRTGTYTEAFF
TRBV27	-	13	TRBJ2-7	-	TGTGCCAGCAGTCCGGGTCTTATACACGAGCAGTACTTC	CASSPGLIHEQYF
TRBV28	-	13	TRBJ2-3	-	TGTGCCAGCAACATGGGACCTACAGATACGCAGTATTTT	CASNMGPTDTQYF
TRBV28	-	12	TRBJ2-1	-	TGTGCCAGCAGTTTTTCGGGGAGTGAGCAGTTCTTC	CASSFSGSEQFF
TRBV6-1	-	15	TRBJ1-5	-	TGTGCCAGCAGTGAACGGATCGGGAGCAATCAGCCCCAGCATTTT	CASSERIGSNQPQHF
TRBV6-6	-	15	TRBJ2-7	-	TGTGCCAGCAGTTACCGCGAACAGAGGGGTCACGAGCAGTACTTC	CASSYREQRGHEQYF
TRBV5-4	TRBD2	15	TRBJ2-7	-	TGTGCCAGCAGCTCGGGACTAGCGGCCCCCTACGAGCAGTACTTC	CASSSGLAAPYEQYF
TRBV28	-	16	TRBJ1-3	-	TGTGCCAGCAGTTTAATTTCGGATGTCTCTGGAAACACCATATATTTT	CASSLISDVSGNTIYF
TRBV30	-	12	TRBJ2-1	-	TGTGCCTGGAGTGGGACGCACAATGAGCAGTTCTTC	CAWSGTHNEQFF
TRBV23-1	-	13	TRBJ2-7	once	TGCGCCAGCAGTAGAGGGGGCTCCTACGAGCAGTACTTC	CASSRGGSYEQYF
TRBV18	-	14	TRBJ1-1	-	TGTGCCAGCTCACCGTGGGGAGAAACAACTGAAGCTTTCTTT	CASSPWGETTEAFF
TRBV28	-	17	TRBJ1-1	-	TGTGCCAGCTCTGGCCCCCAGGGGCCGGCCCCTAACACTGAAGCTTTCTTT	CASSGPQGPAPNTEAFF
TRBV19	-	12	TRBJ1-1	-	TGTGCCAGTAGTTTCCAACCTGGGGACCGGGTATTT	CASSFQPGDRVF
TRBV28	TRBD1	12	TRBJ2-1	-	TGTGCCAGCAGTCACACAGGGGACGAGCAGTTCTTC	CASSHTGDEQFF
TRBV6-2/TRBV6-3	-	18	TRBJ2-2	-	TGTGCCAGCAGCCCTATTATGCCGGGGCAGGGCTACACCGGGGAGCTGTTTTTT	CASSPIMPGQGYTGELFF
TRBV27	TRBD2	16	TRBJ2-7	-	TGTGCCAGCAGTCCGCCGGGACTAGGCCCCCTACGCGAGCAGTACTTC	CASSPPGLGPLREQYF
TRBV28	TRBD1	14	TRBJ2-7	-	TGTGCCAGCAGTTTTGAGGCAGGGGGCTACGAGCAGTACTTC	CASSFEAGGYEQYF
TRBV4-1	-	15	TRBJ1-2	-	TGCGCCAGCAGCCAGAGACGAACAGGGTCGGCGGGCTACACCTTC	CASSQRRTGSAGYTF
TRBV3-1/TRBV3-2	TRBD1	15	TRBJ2-5	-	TGTGCCAGCAGCCAAGGGACAGGGGGCCAAGAGACCCAGTACTTC	CASSQGTGGQETQYF
TRBV27	-	14	TRBJ1-5	-	TGTGCCAGCAGTTTGCGAGAGGGCAATCAGCCCCAGCATTTT	CASSLREGNQPQHF
TRBV30	-	13	TRBJ2-6	-	TGTGCCTGGAGTGTTGGTGGGGCCAACGTCCTGACTTTC	CAWSVGGANVLTF
TRBV9	-	14	TRBJ2-5	-	TGTGCCAGCAGCCCAGAGGGGCCGGGGGAGACCCAGTACTTC	CASSPEGPGETQYF
TRBV13	-	13	TRBJ1-5	few	TGTGCCAGCAGCTTTGGGAGCAATCAGCCCCAGCATTTT	CASSFGSNQPQHF